The 10 T cell receptor beta chains reported below all come from one sample, sequenced in a study of cytomegalovirus exposure and HLA in healthy donors. PCR was performed using 60 Vbeta and 13 Jbeta primers. Repertoires were generated with immunoSEQ multiplex PCR, while TCRdb's copy carries only in-frame clones and drops some. This sample has 150,000 to 200,000 clones, with around 78% found just once. Sequencing input: PBMCs. These TCRs come from a middle-aged man in good health and CMV-seronegative.

The V and J genes are TRBV28 and TRBJ1-3, with a tentative D call TRBD1 (5 bases). The CDR3 spans 17 residues. V was pared by 6 bases and J by 4 bases, with 22 bases between. Germline lookup yields CDR1 MDHEN and CDR2 SYDVKM. The CDR3 coding sequence is TGTGCCAGCAGCCACCCCGTGATTAAGGGGCGGGGAAACACCATATATTTT. Encoded protein: CASSHPVIKGRGNTIYF.

The genes are TRBV25-1 and TRBJ2-5; TRBD2 agrees at 11 bases. V trimming: 5 bases; J trimming: 9 bases; junction bases outside the gene matches: 8. CDR1 is MGHDK, CDR2 SYGVNS, per germline. CDR3 length: 14 residues. The CDR3 region has the DNA TGTGCCAGCAGTAAGACTAGCGGGACGGCGGCCCAGTACTTC. This codes for CASSKTSGTAAQYF.

The chain couples TRBV11-2 to TRBJ2-7, with 12 bases identical to TRBD2. V lost 3 bases and J lost 0; bases outside the gene matches: 3. The CDR3 totals 16 residues. The germline gives CDR1 SGHAT, CDR2 FQNNGV. The CDR3 here is CASSLATSGSSYEQYF. The CDR3, as DNA: TGTGCCAGCAGCTTGGCGACTAGCGGGAGCTCCTACGAGCAGTACTTC.

V and J are TRBV5-1 and TRBJ2-1, with D hard to call. The CDR3 covers 14 residues. V dropped 5 bases and J dropped 1 base, with 10 bases sitting between them. Per the germline V gene, CDR1 is SGHRS and CDR2 is YFSETQ. The CDR3 region is CASSRGQSYNEQFF. In nucleotides, the CDR3 is TGCGCCAGCAGTCGTGGCCAATCCTACAATGAGCAGTTCTTC.

The CDR3 spells CASSRDSSYNEQFF. For the CDR3, the DNA is TGTGCCAGCAGTCGGGACTCTTCCTACAATGAGCAGTTCTTC. This chain uses TRBV2 with TRBJ2-1; the D gene is possibly TRBD2 (6 bases). This CDR3 comprises 14 residues. Germline CDR1 reads SNHLY; CDR2 reads FYNNEI. V gave up 5 bases and J gave up 1 base, with 9 bases separating them.

This chain joins TRBV5-1 and TRBJ1-1; D not resolved. Trimming pared 2 bases from V and 3 bases from J, leaving 8 bases between. Germline lookup yields CDR1 SGHRS and CDR2 YFSETQ. The CDR3 length is 13 residues. The CDR3 coding sequence is TGCGCCAGCAGCTTTGGGGAGGACACTGAAGCTTTCTTT. The encoded protein is CASSFGEDTEAFF. Complete variable domain (other parts from reference TRBV5-1 and TRBJ1-1): KAGVTQTPRYLIKTRGQQVTLSCSPISGHRSVSWYQQTPGQGLQFLFEYFSETQRNKGNFPGRFSGRQFSNSRSEMNVSTLELGDSALYLCASSFGEDTEAFFGQGTRLTVV.

This chain connects TRBV19 to TRBJ2-1; the match to TRBD2 covers 9 bases. The V gene's germline CDR1 is LNHDA and CDR2 SQIVND (reference sequence). This CDR3 is 14 amino acids long. V was clipped by 7 bases and J by 5 bases; unmatched bases: 6. The CDR3 sequence: CASNAGGPDNEQFF. The CDR3 DNA reads as TGTGCCAGTAACGCGGGAGGGCCCGACAATGAGCAGTTCTTC.

The chain employs TRBV29-1 and TRBJ1-2; 8 nucleotides align to TRBD1. Germline V gene data show CDR1 as SQVTM and CDR2 as ANQGSEA. V was pared by 4 bases and J by 1 base, with 14 bases of the junction left unmatched. This CDR3 spans 17 amino acids. This chain's CDR3 is CSVVSGTGLGDNYGYTF. The CDR3 DNA follows: TGCAGCGTTGTGTCCGGGACAGGCCTTGGGGATAACTATGGCTACACCTTC. The variable domain in full, with the rest retrieved from reference TRBV29-1 and TRBJ1-2, is SAVISQKPSRDICQRGTSLTIQCQVDSQVTMMFWYRQQPGQSLTLIATANQGSEATYESGFVIDKFPISRPNLTFSTLTVSNMSPEDSSIYLCSVVSGTGLGDNYGYTFGSGTRLTVV.

This clone was detected a few times. The chain has TRBV6-6 and TRBJ2-7; maybe TRBD2 (6 bases). CDR1 MNHNY and CDR2 SVGAGI come from the germline V gene (reference sequence). V lost 7 bases to trimming and J lost 4 bases, with 14 bases between them. The length of the CDR3 is 13 residues. CDR3: CASTRDVMYEQYF. CDR3 DNA: TGTGCCAGCACGCGGGATGTGATGTACGAGCAGTACTTC.

This chain links TRBV28 with TRBJ1-1; weak D call: TRBD1 (5 bases). The CDR3 totals 15 residues. In germline, CDR1 is MDHEN, CDR2 SYDVKM. The V and J ends lost 5 bases and 0 bases respectively, with 13 bases between them. The CDR3 loop reads CASSPLQGLNTEAFF. Written as DNA, the CDR3 is TGTGCCAGCAGTCCCCTTCAGGGTTTGAACACTGAAGCTTTCTTT.